The subject of this entry is one T cell receptor (beta chain). PCR involved 60 Vbeta and 13 Jbeta primers. Using immunoSEQ multiplex PCR, the repertoire was profiled, and TCRdb retains in-frame clones only, with some absent. The sample yields 65,000 to 70,000 clones, about 80% seen once. The CDR3 sequence is 13 residues long. Trimming pared 2 bases from V and 4 bases from J, leaving 8 bases between. Germline CDR1 is SGHAT and CDR2 is FQNNGV. This record belongs to a study of cytomegalovirus exposure and HLA in healthy donors. The origin of this receptor is a man aged 45 to 65 in good health and CMV-seronegative. The chain couples TRBV11-2 to TRBJ1-1, with a weak D call TRBD1 (6 bases). Source material: PBMCs. The CDR3 coding sequence is TGTGCCAGCAGCTTACAGGGGACCACTGAAGCTTTCTTT. Amino acids: CASSLQGTTEAFF.